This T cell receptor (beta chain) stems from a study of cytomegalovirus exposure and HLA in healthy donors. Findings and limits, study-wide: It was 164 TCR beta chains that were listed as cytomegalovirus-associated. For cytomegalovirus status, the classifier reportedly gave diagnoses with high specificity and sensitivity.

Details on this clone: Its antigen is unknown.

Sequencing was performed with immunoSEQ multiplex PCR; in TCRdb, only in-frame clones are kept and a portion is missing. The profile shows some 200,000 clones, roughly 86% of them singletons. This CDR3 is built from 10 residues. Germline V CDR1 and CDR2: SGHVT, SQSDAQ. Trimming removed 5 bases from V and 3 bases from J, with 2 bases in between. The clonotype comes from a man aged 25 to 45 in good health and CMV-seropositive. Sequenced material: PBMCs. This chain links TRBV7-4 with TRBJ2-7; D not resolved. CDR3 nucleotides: TGTGCCAGCAGCGGCTACGAGCAGTACTTC. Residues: CASSGYEQYF.